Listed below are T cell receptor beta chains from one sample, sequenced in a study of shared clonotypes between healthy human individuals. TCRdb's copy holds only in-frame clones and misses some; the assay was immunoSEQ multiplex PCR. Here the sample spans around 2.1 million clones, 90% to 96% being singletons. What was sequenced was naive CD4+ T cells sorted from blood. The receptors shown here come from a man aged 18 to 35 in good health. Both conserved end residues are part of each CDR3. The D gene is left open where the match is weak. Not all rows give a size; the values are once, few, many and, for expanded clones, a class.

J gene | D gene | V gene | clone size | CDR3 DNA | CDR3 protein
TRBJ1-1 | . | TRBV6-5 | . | TGTGCCAGCAGTTACGGGGCAAGGTTAGTGACTGAAGCTTTCTTT | CASSYGARLVTEAFF
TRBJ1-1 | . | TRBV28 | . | TGTGCCAGCAGTTTATCTGCGATGAACACTGAAGCTTTCTTT | CASSLSAMNTEAFF
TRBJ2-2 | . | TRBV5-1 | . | TGCGCCAGCAGCTTGCAGGTTCGCGGTTCAAACACCGGGGAGCTGTTTTTT | CASSLQVRGSNTGELFF
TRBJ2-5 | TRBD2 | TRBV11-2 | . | TGTGCCAGCAGCTGGGGACTAGCAGAGACCCAGTACTTC | CASSWGLAETQYF
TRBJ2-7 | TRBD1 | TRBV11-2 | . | TGTGCCAGCAGCTTAGGGGACAGGGGCCGGGGGTACTTC | CASSLGDRGRGYF
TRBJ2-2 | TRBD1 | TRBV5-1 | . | TGCGCCAGCAGCGACAGGGGGAACACCGGGGAGCTGTTTTTT | CASSDRGNTGELFF
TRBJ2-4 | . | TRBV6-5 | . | TGTGCCAGCAGTCCCATGGGCAACATTCAGTACTTC | CASSPMGNIQYF
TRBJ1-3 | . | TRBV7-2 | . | TGTGCCAGCAGCTCCCAGGGAACTGGAAACACCATATATTTT | CASSSQGTGNTIYF
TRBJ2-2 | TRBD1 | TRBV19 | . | TGTGCCAGTAGTATACGGGGACAGGGCGGAACCGGGGAGCTGTTTTTT | CASSIRGQGGTGELFF
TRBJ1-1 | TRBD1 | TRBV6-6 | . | TGTGCCAGCAGTTACCAGGGGGCTAACACTGAAGCTTTCTTT | CASSYQGANTEAFF
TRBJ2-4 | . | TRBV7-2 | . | TGTGCCAGCAGCTTAGGTTGGGGTCGGGAGCGGGTAGCCAAAAACATTCAGTACTTC | CASSLGWGRERVAKNIQYF
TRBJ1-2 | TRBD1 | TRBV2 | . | TGTGCCAGCATCCCTCAGGGGGTGGATGGCTACACCTTC | CASIPQGVDGYTF
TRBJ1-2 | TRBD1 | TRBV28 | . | TGTGCCAGCAGTTTTAGGGGGCTAAACTATGGCTACACCTTC | CASSFRGLNYGYTF
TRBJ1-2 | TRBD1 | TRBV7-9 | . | TGTGCCAGCAGCTACGGGACAGGGGAATGGAGTCGCTATGGCTACACCTTC | CASSYGTGEWSRYGYTF
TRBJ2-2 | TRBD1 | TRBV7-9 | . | TGTGCCAGCAGCTTGGGACAGGGTTCCACCGGGGAGCTGTTTTTT | CASSLGQGSTGELFF
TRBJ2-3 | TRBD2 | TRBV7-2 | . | TGTGCCAGCAGCTTGCGGCGCGGGGGGTCTATAATAGATACGCAGTATTTT | CASSLRRGGSIIDTQYF
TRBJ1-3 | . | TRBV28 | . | TGTGCCAGCAGTTTAGGACAGATCTCTGGAAACACCATATATTTT | CASSLGQISGNTIYF
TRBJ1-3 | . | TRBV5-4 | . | TGTGCCAGCAGCTTGGCTGGGGGTGGGAACACCATATATTTT | CASSLAGGGNTIYF
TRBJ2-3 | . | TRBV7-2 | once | TGTGCCAGCAGCCGCGGACAGGGAGGGGGCACAGATACGCAGTATTTT | CASSRGQGGGTDTQYF
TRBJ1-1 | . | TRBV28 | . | TGTGCCAGCAGTTTGGGCAGCCGGGGGACCACTGAAGCTTTCTTT | CASSLGSRGTTEAFF
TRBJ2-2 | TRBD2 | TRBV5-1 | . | TGCGCCAGCAGCCCACTAGCGGGAGGATCGGCCGGGGAGCTGTTTTTT | CASSPLAGGSAGELFF
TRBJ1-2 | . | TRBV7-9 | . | TGTGCCAGCAGCCCCTCGGCGATCGGCTACACCTTC | CASSPSAIGYTF
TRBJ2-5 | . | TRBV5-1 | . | TGCGCCAGCAGCGGAGAGGAGATAGCTGTGGGGACCCAGTACTTC | CASSGEEIAVGTQYF
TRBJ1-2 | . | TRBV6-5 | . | TGTGCCAGCAGTAGGCACCCTAACTATGGCTACACCTTC | CASSRHPNYGYTF
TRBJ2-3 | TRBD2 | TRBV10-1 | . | TGCGCCAGCAGTCCCGGGGGGTCCGATACGCAGTATTTT | CASSPGGSDTQYF
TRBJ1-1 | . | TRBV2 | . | TGTGCCAGCACTCGGGGGGGGAACACTGAAGCTTTCTTT | CASTRGGNTEAFF
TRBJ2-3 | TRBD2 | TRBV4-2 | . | TGTGCCAGCAGCCAAGAGGCTAGCGGGAGCTCAGATACGCAGTATTTT | CASSQEASGSSDTQYF
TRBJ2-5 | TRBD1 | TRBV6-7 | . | TGTGCCAGCAGTTGGACAGGGGAAGAACAAGAGACCCAGTACTTC | CASSWTGEEQETQYF
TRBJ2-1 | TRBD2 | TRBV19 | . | TGTGCCAGTAGTCCAACGGGACTAGCGCTTACCTACAATGAGCAGTTCTTC | CASSPTGLALTYNEQFF
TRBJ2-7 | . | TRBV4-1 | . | TGCGCCAGCAGCCGGTCGACAGGATCCTACGAGCAGTACTTC | CASSRSTGSYEQYF
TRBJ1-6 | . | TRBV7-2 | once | TGTGCCAGCAGCTTAGATCCCAATTCACCCCTCCACTTT | CASSLDPNSPLHF
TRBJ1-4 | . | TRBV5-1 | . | TGCGCCAGCAGCTTGGGCCGAGCGCATGAAAAACTGTTTTTT | CASSLGRAHEKLFF
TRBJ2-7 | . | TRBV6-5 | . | TGTGCCAGCAGTTACCGGACGGGACATCTCTACGAGCAGTACTTC | CASSYRTGHLYEQYF
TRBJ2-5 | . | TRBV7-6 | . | TGTGCCAGCAGCTTCATCTGGGGAGGAAGGGGGCCGGAAGAGACCCAGTACTTC | CASSFIWGGRGPEETQYF
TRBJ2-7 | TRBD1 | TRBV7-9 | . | TGTGCCTGTGGCCGGACAGGCCGCTACGAGCAGTACTTC | CACGRTGRYEQYF
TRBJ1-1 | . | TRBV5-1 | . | TGCGCCAGCAGCTTATCCGGGTCGGGCACTGAAGCTTTCTTT | CASSLSGSGTEAFF
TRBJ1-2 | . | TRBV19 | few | TGTGCCAGTAGTATTGGCTATGGCTACACCTTC | CASSIGYGYTF
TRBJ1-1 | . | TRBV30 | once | TGTGCCTGGAAAACAGGCGGGAACACTGAAGCTTTCTTT | CAWKTGGNTEAFF
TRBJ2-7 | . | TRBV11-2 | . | TGTGCCAGCAGCTTAGATGGGGACCCCTACGAGCAGTACTTC | CASSLDGDPYEQYF
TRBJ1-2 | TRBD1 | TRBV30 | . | TGTGCCTGGAGTCCCCAGGACAGGGATAACTATGGCTACACCTTC | CAWSPQDRDNYGYTF
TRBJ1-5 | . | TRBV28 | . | TGTGCCAGCAGTTTGCCAGGGTTTATGACCCAGCATTTT | CASSLPGFMTQHF
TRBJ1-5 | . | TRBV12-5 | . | TGTGCTAGTGGTTTGAACAGGGAAGCCAATCAGCCCCAGCATTTT | CASGLNREANQPQHF
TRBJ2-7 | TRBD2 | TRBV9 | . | TGTGCCAGCAGCGCGGGCTCGGGACTAGCGGGAGGGCCCTACGAGCAGTACTTC | CASSAGSGLAGGPYEQYF
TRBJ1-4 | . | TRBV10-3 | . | TGTGCCATCAGTGAGTCTGGGGGCGCTTTTGATGAAAAACTGTTTTTT | CAISESGGAFDEKLFF
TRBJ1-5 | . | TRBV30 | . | TGTGCCTGGAGCAAGACAGGTAGCAATCAGCCCCAGCATTTT | CAWSKTGSNQPQHF
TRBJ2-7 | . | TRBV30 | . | TGTGCCTGGAGTTTGGGGAACTCCTACGAGCAGTACTTC | CAWSLGNSYEQYF
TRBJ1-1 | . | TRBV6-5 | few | TGTGCCACCGGTAAAGGGGTAGGAGGCACTGAAGCTTTCTTT | CATGKGVGGTEAFF
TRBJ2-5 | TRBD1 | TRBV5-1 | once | TGCGCCAGCAGCTTCTACAGGGGAAACCAAGAGACCCAGTACTTC | CASSFYRGNQETQYF
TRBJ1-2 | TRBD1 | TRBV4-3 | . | TGCGCCAGCAGCCAAGAAGGACAGGGGGACTACACCTTC | CASSQEGQGDYTF
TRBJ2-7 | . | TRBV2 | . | TGTGCCAGCAGTGTTGACTCCCCCTTAATCTACGAGCAGTACTTC | CASSVDSPLIYEQYF